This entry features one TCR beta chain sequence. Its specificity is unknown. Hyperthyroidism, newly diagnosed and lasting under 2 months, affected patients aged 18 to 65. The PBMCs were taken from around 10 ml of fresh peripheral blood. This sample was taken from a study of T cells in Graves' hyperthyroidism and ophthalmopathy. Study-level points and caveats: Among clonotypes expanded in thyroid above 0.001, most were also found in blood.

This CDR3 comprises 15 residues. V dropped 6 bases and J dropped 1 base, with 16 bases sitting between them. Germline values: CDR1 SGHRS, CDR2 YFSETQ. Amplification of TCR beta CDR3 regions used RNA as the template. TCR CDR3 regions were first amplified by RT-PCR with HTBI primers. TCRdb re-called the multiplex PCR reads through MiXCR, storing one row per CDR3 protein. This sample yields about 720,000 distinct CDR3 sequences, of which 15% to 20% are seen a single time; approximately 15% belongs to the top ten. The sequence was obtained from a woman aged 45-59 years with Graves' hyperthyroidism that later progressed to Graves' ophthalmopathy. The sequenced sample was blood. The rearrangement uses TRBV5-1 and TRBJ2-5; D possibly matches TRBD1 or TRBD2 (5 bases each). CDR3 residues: CASTTRGGRQETQYF. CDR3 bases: TGCGCCAGCACAACCCGGGGCGGCCGCCAAGAGACCCAGTACTTC.